This paragraph covers one T cell receptor (beta chain) sequence. Its matching antigen is unknown. These data are taken from a study of pediatric ulcerative colitis. Study results and caveats: Substantially fewer templates came from a couple of patients' blood samples. Clonal expansions reduced rectal repertoire diversity in acute severe colitis.

During colonoscopy, one to two rectal pinch biopsies were collected. Sequenced by immunoSEQ multiplex PCR; TCRdb stores in-frame clones only, minus some. The sample yields tens of thousands of clones, about 78% seen once. The TCR originated in a girl aged 10-17 years with moderate ulcerative colitis. Sequenced material: gut tissue.

The CDR3 DNA sequence: TGTGCCAGTAGTACCGCGCGAGGGACCGGGGAGCTGTTTTTT. Amino acid sequence: CASSTARGTGELFF. The chain recombines TRBV19 with TRBJ2-2; a possible D gene is TRBD2 (5 bases). Trimming removed 4 bases from V and 5 bases from J, with 11 bases in between. CDR3 length: 14 residues. Germline CDR1 is LNHDA and CDR2 is SQIVND (reference sequence).